This entry is about one TCR beta chain. The CDR3 loop spans 15 amino acids. V was cut by 4 bases and J by 5 bases, with 19 bases left in between. The germline gives CDR1 GTSNPN, CDR2 SVGIG (reference sequence). The record originates from a study of cytomegalovirus exposure and HLA in healthy donors. The PCR used 60 Vbeta and 13 Jbeta primers. This table comes from immunoSEQ multiplex PCR, and its TCRdb copy is limited to in-frame clones, with some not included. The sample lists approximately 160,000 clones; 64% were seen once. The sequencing sample was made of PBMCs. This chain uses TRBV30 with TRBJ2-3, with TRBD1 as a possible D gene (5 bases). This receptor was taken from a woman in her 30s in good health and CMV-seropositive. The chain's CDR3 is CAWNPGRRPGDTQYF. CDR3 nucleotide sequence: TGTGCCTGGAATCCAGGGCGGCGACCCGGAGATACGCAGTATTTT. The variable domain in full, with the rest retrieved from reference TRBV30 and TRBJ2-3, is SQTIHQWPATLVQPVGSPLSLECTVEGTSNPNLYWYRQAAGRGLQLLFYSVGIGQISSEVPQNLSASRPQDRQFILSSKKLLLSDSGFYLCAWNPGRRPGDTQYFGPGTRLTVL.